Many counts were recorded for the clone carrying this T cell receptor (beta chain). These data come from a study of T-cell reconstitution after alpha-beta-depleted transplantation in children. A library of TCRbeta sequences, prepared with unique molecular identifiers, was generated. One entry per CDR3 protein, called by TCRdb with MiXCR from the PCR reads. The repertoire holds 300,000 to 400,000 distinct CDR3 sequences, with 10% to 15% as singletons. With 6 bases removed from V and 1 base from J, the gap between germline ends came to 9 bases. CDR1 is MGHDK, CDR2 SYGVNS, per germline. This CDR3 region has 14 residues.

The source is a human donor who donated a stem cell graft to a child with Fanconi anemia. The sequencing used PBMCs, collected from the stem cell graft. This rearrangement joins TRBV25-1 to TRBJ2-2; D might be TRBD1 (6 bases). The CDR3 DNA reads as TGTGCCAGCAGGGACAGCTTGAACACCGGGGAGCTGTTTTTT. Its translation is CASRDSLNTGELFF.